This T cell receptor beta chain is drawn from a study of blood T cell repertoires in COVID-19. Study background: Sites in the United States, Italy and Spain provided acute and convalescent COVID-19 samples.

V was shortened by 0 bases and J by 4 bases, with 7 bases between the two germline ends. Germline loops: CDR1 SGHDT, CDR2 YYEEEE. CDR3 length: 13 amino acids. As for this clone: The CDR3 ends on some other residue instead of the conserved phenylalanine or tryptophan, so this is likely a read error.

In Seattle, patients joined the study during active infection and were tracked longitudinally. Original processing methods: Reference gene primer amplification gave nucleated cell count estimates. Measured with immunoSEQ multiplex PCR; TCRdb has only the in-frame clones, and not every one. For V, J and clone size, that table is used; D and trimming come from the DNA. Of 99,000 or so clones listed, 80% to 90% are singletons. The J gene is TRBJ1-1, the V gene TRBV5-6; tentatively, D is TRBD1 (6 bases). The specimen was peripheral blood. The receptor comes from a man aged 45-65 years with COVID-19, enrolled during active disease. CDR3 sequence: CASSLDRVTEAFV. The CDR3 DNA is TGTGCCAGCAGCTTGGACAGGGTCACTGAAGCTTTCGTT.